The 11 T cell receptor beta chains presented below share a single source sample, sequenced in a study of control samples from healthy donors and cancer patients. This table comes from immunoSEQ multiplex PCR, and its TCRdb copy is limited to in-frame clones, with some not included. The sample has 150,000 to 200,000 clones; the top ten hold around 2%. Sequencing used blood. The receptor source for this set is a woman in her 30s in good health.

The chain is built from TRBV7-9 and TRBJ1-4, with D tentatively TRBD1 (6 bases). Trimming removed 5 bases at V and 6 bases at J, with 16 bases between. CDR3 length: 15 amino acids. From germline, CDR1 is SEHNR and CDR2 FQNEAQ (reference sequence). The CDR3: CASSALQGWDEKLFF. The DNA of the CDR3 is TGTGCCAGCAGCGCCTTACAGGGATGGGATGAAAAACTGTTTTTT.

The chain has TRBV6-5 and TRBJ1-4; 9 nucleotides agree with TRBD1. This CDR3 has 14 amino acids. The junction had 5 bases not matched to a gene; V was cut back by 4 bases and J by 8 bases. The germline V gene has CDR1 MNHEY and CDR2 SVGAGI. CDR3 in amino acids: CASSFGQGREKLFF. CDR3 bases: TGTGCCAGCAGTTTTGGACAGGGGCGGGAAAAACTGTTTTTT.

The V and J genes are TRBV6-8 and TRBJ1-5; D uncertain. The CDR3 is 12 amino acids. Germline V lookup: CDR1 MNHGY, CDR2 SAAAGT. Trimming shortened V by 5 bases and J by 6 bases, and 8 bases separated the two germline ends. This CDR3 reads CASSTDSQPQHF. The CDR3 DNA reads TGTGCCAGCAGTACGGACTCTCAGCCCCAGCATTTT.

The chain has TRBV5-4 and TRBJ2-2; D uncertain. The germline V and J ends were trimmed by 7 bases and 2 bases, with 9 bases remaining between them. The CDR3 has 13 residues. CDR1 and CDR2 (germline): SGHNT, YYREEE (reference sequence). The DNA for the CDR3 is TGTGCCAGCTGGGGTGTTAACACCGGGGAGCTGTTTTTT. This encodes CASWGVNTGELFF.

The CDR3 sequence: CASRPGLDVPLHF. The CDR3 nucleotides are TGTGCCAGCCGACCAGGGTTAGATGTGCCCCTCCACTTT. V and J are TRBV7-2 and TRBJ1-6; TRBD1 might be the D (5 bases). CDR1 is SGHTA and CDR2 is FQGNSA in the germline V gene. Trimming removed 8 bases from V and 13 bases from J, with 18 bases in between. The CDR3 runs to 13 residues.

The chain uses TRBV25-1 and TRBJ2-7; TRBD1 aligns across 9 bases. Unmatched junction bases numbered 5, after V lost 8 bases and J lost 3 bases. This CDR3 has 13 residues. Germline V gene lookup returns CDR1 MGHDK and CDR2 SYGVNS. CDR3 bases: TGTGCCAGCGGGGACAGGGAGTACTACGAGCAGTACTTC. Translating it yields CASGDREYYEQYF.

The rearrangement uses TRBV18 and TRBJ1-1; possibly TRBD1 for D (5 bases). The germline V gene encodes CDR1 KGHSH and CDR2 LQKENI. Trimming left V 4 bases short and J 6 bases short, with 12 bases between. The CDR3 spans 13 residues. CDR3 loop: CASSQGITAEAFF. The DNA of the CDR3 is TGTGCCAGCTCACAGGGGATTACGGCTGAAGCTTTCTTT.

The rearrangement links TRBV5-4 to TRBJ2-7; 8 bases align to TRBD1. With 4 bases clipped from V and 3 bases from J, the junction kept 6 bases outside the gene matches. Germline V gives CDR1 SGHNT, CDR2 YYREEE (reference sequence). This CDR3 spans 14 amino acids. CDR3 residues: CASSPGQAGYEQYF. CDR3 nucleotide sequence: TGTGCCAGCAGCCCGGGACAGGCCGGCTACGAGCAGTACTTC.

The chain uses TRBV18 and TRBJ1-3; unclear D gene. This CDR3 is 13 amino acids long. V was trimmed by 2 bases and J by 4 bases, leaving 6 bases between them. Germline CDR1 and CDR2: KGHSH and LQKENI. The CDR3 is CASSPLSGNTIYF. The DNA of the CDR3 is TGTGCCAGCTCACCATTATCGGGAAACACCATATATTTT.

The genes are TRBV11-2 and TRBJ1-3; D is uncertain. This CDR3 spans 18 amino acids. Germline CDR1 SGHAT, CDR2 FQNNGV. The germline V and J ends were trimmed by 4 bases and 2 bases, with 21 bases remaining between them. The CDR3: CASSSYPGSLLPGNTIYF. Here the CDR3 DNA reads TGTGCCAGCAGCTCATACCCCGGGTCCCTACTCCCTGGAAACACCATATATTTT.

The chain employs TRBV6-1 and TRBJ1-2, with D perhaps matching TRBD1 (5 bases). CDR1 is MNHNS and CDR2 is SASEGT in the germline V gene. There are 15 residues in the CDR3. V lost 5 bases, J lost 6 bases, and 19 bases lay in between. This chain's CDR3 is CASSWGSGGKDGYTF. In nucleotides, the CDR3 is TGTGCCAGCAGTTGGGGGTCTGGGGGGAAAGATGGCTACACCTTC.